This TCR beta chain stems from a study of blood T cell repertoires in COVID-19. Study context: Sites in the United States, Italy and Spain provided acute and convalescent COVID-19 samples.

The germline V gene encodes CDR1 SGHRS and CDR2 YFSETQ. The CDR3 has 14 residues. V was trimmed by 4 bases and J by 5 bases, leaving 12 bases between them. Authors' data handling: Reference gene primer amplification yielded estimated nucleated cell counts. The table came from immunoSEQ multiplex PCR; TCRdb's copy has only in-frame clones and leaves some out. V and J calls and clone size follow that table, whereas D and trimming were derived from the DNA. Among about 62,000 clones listed, around nine tenths were seen once. This chain links TRBV5-1 with TRBJ2-2; possibly TRBD2 for D (5 bases). The origin of this receptor is a human donor in a cohort sampled during active COVID-19. The sample taken for sequencing was peripheral blood. CDR3: CASSPQRVTGELFF. CDR3 coding DNA: TGCGCCAGCAGCCCTCAGAGGGTTACCGGGGAGCTGTTTTTT.